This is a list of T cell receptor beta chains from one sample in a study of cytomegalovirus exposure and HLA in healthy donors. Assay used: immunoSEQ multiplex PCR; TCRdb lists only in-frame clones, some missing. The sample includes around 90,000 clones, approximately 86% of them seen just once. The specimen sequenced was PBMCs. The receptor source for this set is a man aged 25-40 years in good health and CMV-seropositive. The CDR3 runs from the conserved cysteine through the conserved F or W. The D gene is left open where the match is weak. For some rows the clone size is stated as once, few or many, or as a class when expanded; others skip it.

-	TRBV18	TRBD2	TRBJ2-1	CASSPGPGLADEQFF	TGTGCCAGCTCACCAGGGCCGGGACTAGCGGATGAGCAGTTCTTC
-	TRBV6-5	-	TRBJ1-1	CASSYSRGANTEAFF	TGTGCCAGCAGTTACTCGCGGGGCGCGAACACTGAAGCTTTCTTT
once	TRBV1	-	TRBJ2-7	CTSSQEGQGRTSGQIYEQYF	TGCACCAGCAGCCAAGAAGGCCAGGGAAGGACTAGCGGACAAATCTACGAGCAGTACTTC
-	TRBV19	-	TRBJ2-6	CASSNSAYSPLSGANVLTF	TGTGCCAGTAGTAACTCGGCTTACAGCCCACTCTCTGGGGCCAACGTCCTGACTTTC
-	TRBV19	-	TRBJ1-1	CASSSVGGDTEAFF	TGTGCCAGTAGTTCAGTCGGGGGTGACACTGAAGCTTTCTTT
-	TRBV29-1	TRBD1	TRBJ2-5	CSVVRQGAGEQYF	TGCAGCGTCGTAAGACAGGGGGCGGGGGAGCAGTACTTC
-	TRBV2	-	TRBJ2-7	CASRARTASRSTYEQYF	TGTGCCAGCAGGGCAAGGACAGCTAGCCGTTCCACCTACGAGCAGTACTTC
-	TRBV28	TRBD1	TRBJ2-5	CASSSGTAWETQYF	TGTGCCAGCAGTTCCGGGACAGCCTGGGAGACCCAGTACTTC
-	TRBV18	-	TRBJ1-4	CASSPPTGEKLFF	TGTGCCAGCTCACCACCGACTGGTGAAAAACTGTTTTTT
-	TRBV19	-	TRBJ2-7	CASSIGVGTYEQYF	TGTGCCAGTAGTATAGGTGTCGGGACCTACGAGCAGTACTTC
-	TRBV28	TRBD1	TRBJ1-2	CAIRTGGRGYTF	TGTGCCATCAGAACAGGGGGCAGGGGCTACACCTTC
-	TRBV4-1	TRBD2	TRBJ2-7	CASSQDKGAGGYEQYF	TGCGCCAGCAGCCAAGATAAGGGAGCGGGAGGTTACGAGCAGTACTTC
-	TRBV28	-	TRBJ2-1	CASSLDGRVGEQFF	TGTGCCAGCAGTTTAGACGGGAGAGTGGGTGAGCAGTTCTTC
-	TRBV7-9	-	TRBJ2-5	CASSLGRRPQEVQYF	TGTGCCAGCAGCTTAGGTCGGCGGCCTCAAGAAGTCCAGTACTTC
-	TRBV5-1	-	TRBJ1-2	CASSLTPTDYGYTF	TGCGCCAGCAGTTTAACTCCGACAGACTATGGCTACACCTTC
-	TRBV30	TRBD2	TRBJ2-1	CAWRTPGRANNEQFF	TGTGCCTGGAGGACGCCCGGGAGGGCCAACAATGAGCAGTTCTTC
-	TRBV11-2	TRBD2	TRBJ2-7	CASSSGTSLRSYEQYF	TGTGCCAGCAGCTCGGGGACTAGCCTCCGCTCCTACGAGCAGTACTTC
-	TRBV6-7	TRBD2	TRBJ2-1	CASRLPRREEIF	TGTGCCAGCAGACTCCCAAGGCGGGAGGAGATCTTC
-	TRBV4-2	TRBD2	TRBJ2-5	CASSQELAAHQETQYF	TGTGCCAGCAGCCAGGAACTAGCGGCTCACCAAGAGACCCAGTACTTC
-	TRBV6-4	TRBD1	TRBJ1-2	CASSGQGAKGGYTF	TGTGCCAGCAGTGGACAGGGGGCCAAGGGCGGCTACACCTTC
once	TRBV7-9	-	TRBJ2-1	CASSVNVGGEQFF	TGTGCCAGCAGCGTTAATGTCGGCGGTGAGCAGTTCTTC
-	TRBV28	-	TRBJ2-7	CASSFPPGSYEQYF	TGTGCCAGCAGTTTCCCGCCGGGTTCCTACGAGCAGTACTTC
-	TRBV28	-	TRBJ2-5	CASSLSRTDVQETQYF	TGTGCCAGCAGTTTATCAAGGACAGATGTCCAAGAGACCCAGTACTTC
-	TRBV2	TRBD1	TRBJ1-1	CASFQGANTEAFF	TGTGCCAGCTTTCAGGGGGCGAACACTGAAGCTTTCTTT
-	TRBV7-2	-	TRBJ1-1	CASSLVIGREPNTEAFF	TGTGCCAGCAGCTTAGTGATTGGCAGGGAACCGAACACTGAAGCTTTCTTT
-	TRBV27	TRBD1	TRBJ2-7	CASSFQGAYEQYF	TGTGCCAGCAGTTTTCAGGGGGCTTACGAGCAGTACTTC
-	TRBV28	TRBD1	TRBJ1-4	CASRSLRGPREKLFF	TGTGCCAGCAGGAGCCTCAGGGGGCCGAGGGAAAAACTGTTTTTT
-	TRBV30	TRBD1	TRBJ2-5	CAWSVGDRVVETQYF	TGTGCCTGGAGTGTGGGGGACAGGGTTGTGGAGACCCAGTACTTC
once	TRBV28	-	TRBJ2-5	CASSLGAGYQETQYF	TGTGCCAGCAGTTTAGGTGCAGGGTACCAAGAGACCCAGTACTTC
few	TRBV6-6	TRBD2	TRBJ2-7	CASSFGAGERYEQYF	TGTGCCAGCAGTTTCGGAGCGGGAGAACGTTACGAGCAGTACTTC
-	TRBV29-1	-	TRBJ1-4	CSVAWTATTNEKLFF	TGCAGCGTTGCGTGGACAGCAACAACTAATGAAAAACTGTTTTTT
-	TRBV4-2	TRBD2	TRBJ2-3	CASSQDRLAVFTDTQYF	TGTGCCAGCAGCCAAGATAGACTAGCGGTCTTCACAGATACGCAGTATTTT
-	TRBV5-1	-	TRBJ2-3	CASSQEKSSTDTQYF	TGCGCCAGCAGCCAGGAAAAATCTAGCACAGATACGCAGTATTTT
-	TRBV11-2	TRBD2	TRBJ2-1	CASSPLRGGGEQFF	TGTGCCAGCAGCCCCCTTCGGGGGGGCGGTGAGCAGTTCTTC
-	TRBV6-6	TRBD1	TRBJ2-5	CASRTGVQETQYF	TGTGCCAGCAGGACAGGGGTCCAAGAGACCCAGTACTTC
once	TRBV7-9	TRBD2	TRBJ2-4	CASSPWGGRTSGGQRYF	TGTGCCAGCAGCCCCTGGGGGGGCCGGACTAGCGGGGGTCAGAGGTACTTC
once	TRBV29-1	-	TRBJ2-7	CSVDRGDSYEQYF	TGCAGCGTTGATCGCGGGGATTCCTACGAGCAGTACTTC
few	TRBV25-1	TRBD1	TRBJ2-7	CASSGPGTGNPYEQYF	TGTGCCAGCAGTGGACCCGGGACAGGGAATCCCTACGAGCAGTACTTC
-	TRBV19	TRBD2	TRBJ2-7	CASSMGGRALTYEQYF	TGTGCCAGTAGTATGGGTGGGAGGGCCCTTACCTACGAGCAGTACTTC
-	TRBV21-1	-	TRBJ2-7	CASSDRTGNYEQYF	TGTGCCAGCAGCGATAGGACAGGGAACTACGAGCAGTACTTC
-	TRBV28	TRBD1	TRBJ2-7	CASSLATGTGWYEQYF	TGTGCCAGCAGTTTAGCGACCGGGACAGGGTGGTACGAGCAGTACTTC
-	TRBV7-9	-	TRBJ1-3	CASSLVTDSGNTIYF	TGTGCCAGCAGCTTAGTGACAGACTCTGGAAACACCATATATTTT
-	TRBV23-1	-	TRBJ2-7	CASSQTDRSKRNRSYEQYF	TGCGCCAGCAGTCAAACGGACCGATCAAAGCGGAACCGATCCTACGAGCAGTACTTC
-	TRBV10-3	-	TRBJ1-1	CAISPTTLNTEAFF	TGTGCCATCTCTCCTACTACACTGAACACTGAAGCTTTCTTT